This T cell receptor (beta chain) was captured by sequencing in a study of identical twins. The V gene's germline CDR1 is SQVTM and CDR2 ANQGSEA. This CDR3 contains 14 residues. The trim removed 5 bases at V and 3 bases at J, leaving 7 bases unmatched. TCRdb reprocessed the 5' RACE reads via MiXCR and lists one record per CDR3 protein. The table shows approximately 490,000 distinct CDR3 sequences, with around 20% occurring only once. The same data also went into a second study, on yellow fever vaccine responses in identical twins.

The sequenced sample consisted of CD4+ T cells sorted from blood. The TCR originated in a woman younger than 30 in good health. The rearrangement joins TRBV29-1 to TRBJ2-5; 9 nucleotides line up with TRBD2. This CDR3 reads CSVYKLAGKETQYF. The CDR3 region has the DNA TGCAGCGTTTACAAACTAGCGGGCAAAGAGACCCAGTACTTC.